The clone carrying this T cell receptor beta chain was found many times. The antigen remains unidentified. TCRdb ran MiXCR on the 5' RACE reads and lists one entry per CDR3 protein. Here the sample spans about 49,000 distinct CDR3 sequences, roughly 4% being singletons. This specimen belongs to a study of early T cells in non-severe SARS-CoV-2 infection. Study background: Sequencing targeted bulk RNA from unsorted whole blood, leaving chains unpaired. Regarding the study as a whole: VDJdb-based annotation leaned toward anti-spike CD8 responses and missed private and CD4 specificities.

Germline V gene sequence: CDR1 SGHAT, CDR2 FQDESV (reference sequence). V lost 5 bases to trimming and J lost 4 bases, with 20 bases between them. This CDR3 contains 16 residues. Sample: whole blood. The sequence was collected from an adult who was a healthcare worker with PCR-confirmed SARS-CoV-2 infection or an uninfected control (not recorded which). V is TRBV11-1 and J is TRBJ1-1, with D hard to call. This chain's CDR3 is CASSQVVTYWGTEAFF. The CDR3 coding sequence is TGTGCCAGCAGCCAGGTGGTCACATACTGGGGCACTGAAGCTTTCTTT.